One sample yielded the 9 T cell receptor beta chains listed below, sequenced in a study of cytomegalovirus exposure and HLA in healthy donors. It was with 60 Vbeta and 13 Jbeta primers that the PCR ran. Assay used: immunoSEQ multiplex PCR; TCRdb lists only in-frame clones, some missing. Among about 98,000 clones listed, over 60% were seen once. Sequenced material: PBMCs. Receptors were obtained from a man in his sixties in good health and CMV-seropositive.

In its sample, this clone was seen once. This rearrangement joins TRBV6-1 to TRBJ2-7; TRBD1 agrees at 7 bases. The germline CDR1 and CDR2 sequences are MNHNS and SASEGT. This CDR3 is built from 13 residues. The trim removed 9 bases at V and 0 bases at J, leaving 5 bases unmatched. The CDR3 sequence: CARPGTASYEQYF. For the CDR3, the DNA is TGTGCCAGACCAGGGACAGCCTCCTACGAGCAGTACTTC.

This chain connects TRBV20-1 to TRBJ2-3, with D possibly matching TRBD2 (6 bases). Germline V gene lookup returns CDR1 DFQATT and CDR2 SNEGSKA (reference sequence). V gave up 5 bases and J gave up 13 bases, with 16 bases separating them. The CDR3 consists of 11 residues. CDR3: CSAPAGSREYF. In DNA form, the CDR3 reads TGCAGTGCTCCGGCCGGGAGCCGAGAGTATTTT.

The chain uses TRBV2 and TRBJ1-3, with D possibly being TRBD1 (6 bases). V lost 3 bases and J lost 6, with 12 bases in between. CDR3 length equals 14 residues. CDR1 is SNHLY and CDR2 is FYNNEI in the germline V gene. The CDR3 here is CASSEQQGSNTIYF. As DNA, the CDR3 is TGTGCCAGCAGTGAGCAACAGGGATCAAACACCATATATTTT.

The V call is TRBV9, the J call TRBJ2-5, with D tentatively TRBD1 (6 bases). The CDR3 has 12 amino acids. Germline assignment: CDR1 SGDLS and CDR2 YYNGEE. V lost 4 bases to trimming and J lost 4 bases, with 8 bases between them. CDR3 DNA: TGTGCCAGCAGCTCCAGGGGAGAGACCCAGTACTTC. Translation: CASSSRGETQYF.

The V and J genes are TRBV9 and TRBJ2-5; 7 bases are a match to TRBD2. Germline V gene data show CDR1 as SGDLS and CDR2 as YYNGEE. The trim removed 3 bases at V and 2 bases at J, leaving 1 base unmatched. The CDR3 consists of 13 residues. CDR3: CASSAGGQETQYF. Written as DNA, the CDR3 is TGTGCCAGCAGCGCCGGGGGGCAAGAGACCCAGTACTTC. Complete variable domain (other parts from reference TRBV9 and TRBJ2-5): DSGVTQTPKHLITATGQRVTLRCSPRSGDLSVYWYQQSLDQGLQFLIQYYNGEERAKGNILERFSAQQFPDLHSELNLSSLELGDSALYFCASSAGGQETQYFGPGTRLLVL.

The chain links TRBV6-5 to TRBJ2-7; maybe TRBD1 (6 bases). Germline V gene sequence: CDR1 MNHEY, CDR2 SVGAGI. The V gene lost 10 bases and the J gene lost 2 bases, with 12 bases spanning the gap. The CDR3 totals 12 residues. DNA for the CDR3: TGTGCCACCAAACAGGGCCCCTACGAGCAGTACTTC. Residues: CATKQGPYEQYF.

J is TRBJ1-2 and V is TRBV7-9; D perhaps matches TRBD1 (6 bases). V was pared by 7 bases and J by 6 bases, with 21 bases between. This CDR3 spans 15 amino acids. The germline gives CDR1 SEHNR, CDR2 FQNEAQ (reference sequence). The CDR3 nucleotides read TGTGCCAGCACTATGGGGGCTTTTAGAGGTAATGGCTACACCTTC. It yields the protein CASTMGAFRGNGYTF.

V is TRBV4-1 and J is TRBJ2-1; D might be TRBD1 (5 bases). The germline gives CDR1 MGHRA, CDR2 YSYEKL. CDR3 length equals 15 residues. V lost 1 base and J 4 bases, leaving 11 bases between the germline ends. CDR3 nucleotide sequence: TGCGCCAGCAGCCAAGTAGCAGGGCGTTACAATGAGCAGTTCTTC. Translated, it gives CASSQVAGRYNEQFF.

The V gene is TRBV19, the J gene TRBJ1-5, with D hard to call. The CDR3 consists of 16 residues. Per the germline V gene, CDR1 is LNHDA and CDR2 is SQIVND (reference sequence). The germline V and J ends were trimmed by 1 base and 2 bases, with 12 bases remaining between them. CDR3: CASSIAEGWGNQPQHF. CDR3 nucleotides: TGTGCCAGTAGTATAGCGGAGGGATGGGGCAATCAGCCCCAGCATTTT.